The next 27 T cell receptor beta chains were all read from a single sample in a study of identical twins (dated by TCRdb to the mid-2010s). The library was produced with 5' RACE. The run used an Illumina HiSeq 2000. The raw public reads went through TCRdb reprocessing: fastp at Q25, MiXCR clone calling, in-frame beta chains kept. All rows with the same CDR3 protein become a single entry with the most common DNA and genes. For this sample the table gives a few hundred thousand distinct CDR3 sequences, of which more than 9% were detected only once. The ten top clones hold more than 2.5% of the sample. The same data also went into a second study, on yellow fever vaccine responses in identical twins.

Sequenced sample: PBMCs. Receptors originate from a woman aged 18-35 years in good health.

A few counts support this clonotype. The chain combines TRBV7-9 with TRBJ2-5; D is undetermined. V was cut by 2 bases and J by 2 bases, with 9 bases left in between. The CDR3 has 14 amino acids. Germline CDR1 SEHNR, CDR2 FQNEAQ (reference sequence). CDR3 nucleotide sequence: TGTGCCAGCAGCTTAAGCACCGTACAAGAGACCCAGTACTTC. This codes for CASSLSTVQETQYF.

This clonotype was detected a few times. The CDR3 nucleotides are TGTGCCAGCAGCTTCACCACGGGACTAGCTCTCTCCTACAATGAGCAGTTCTTC. Protein sequence: CASSFTTGLALSYNEQFF. V is TRBV11-1 and J is TRBJ2-1; 9 nucleotides line up with TRBD2. CDR3 length: 18 amino acids. Per germline, CDR1 SGHAT and CDR2 FQDESV (reference sequence). The J segment lost 0 bases and the V segment lost 3 bases, leaving 9 bases of the junction unmatched.

This clonotype has more than one count but fewer than ten. This chain links TRBV4-2 with TRBJ2-5; 8 positions agree with TRBD2. Unmatched junction bases numbered 7, after V lost 0 bases and J lost 1 base. The V gene's germline CDR1 is LGHNA and CDR2 YNFKEQ. The length of the CDR3 is 17 residues. The CDR3, as DNA: TGTGCCAGCAGCCAAGATCACGCGGGGGGCTCCCAAGAGACCCAGTACTTC. As protein: CASSQDHAGGSQETQYF.

CDR3 residues: CSAREWRNPTDTQYF. CDR3 nucleotides: TGCAGTGCTAGAGAATGGAGAAATCCCACAGATACGCAGTATTTT. V and J are TRBV20-1 and TRBJ2-3; no firm D call. The CDR3 extends over 15 amino acids. Trimming removed 0 bases from V and 2 bases from J, with 12 bases in between. The germline CDR1 and CDR2 sequences are DFQATT and SNEGSKA (reference sequence).

This clonotype has just one count. The chain has TRBV4-2 and TRBJ2-7; a possible D gene is TRBD2 (6 bases). The germline V and J ends were trimmed by 1 base and 3 bases, with 19 bases remaining between them. Germline CDR1 is LGHNA and CDR2 is YNFKEQ. The CDR3 has 17 residues. CDR3: CASSQVGSGTQSYEQYF. CDR3 DNA sequence: TGTGCCAGCAGCCAAGTTGGGTCGGGGACTCAGAGCTACGAGCAGTACTTC.

This clonotype was seen repeatedly, ten times or more. The J gene is TRBJ1-2, the V gene TRBV12-3 or TRBV12-4; tentatively, D is TRBD1 (5 bases). CDR3 length: 18 residues. V dropped 6 bases and J dropped 7 bases, with 30 bases sitting between them. The CDR3 spells CASSQTPSQRGAIGGYTF. As DNA, the CDR3 is TGTGCCAGCAGCCAAACGCCCTCACAAAGGGGCGCGATAGGTGGCTACACCTTC.

The rearrangement uses TRBV6-2 or TRBV6-3 and TRBJ2-7; TRBD1 or TRBD2 may be the D gene (6 bases each). Looked up from germline, CDR1 is MNHEY and CDR2 is SVGEGT. Trimming removed 6 bases at V and 4 bases at J, with 22 bases between. The CDR3 is 16 residues long. CDR3: CASSRGTPTTNYEQYF. The CDR3 nucleotides read TGTGCCAGCAGCCGGGGGACACCAACCACCAATTACGAGCAGTACTTC.

This clonotype showed up just a few times. The chain uses TRBV12-5 and TRBJ2-3, with D perhaps being TRBD1 or TRBD2 (6 bases each). The CDR3 length is 17 residues. V was shortened by 6 bases and J by 4 bases, with 23 bases between the two germline ends. Germline V gene lookup returns CDR1 LGHNT and CDR2 FRNRAP. The CDR3 reads CASGSSWGAMSSDTQYF. CDR3 DNA sequence: TGTGCTAGTGGCTCCTCTTGGGGGGCAATGAGTTCAGATACGCAGTATTTT.

At least ten counts were recorded for this clonotype. The rearrangement uses TRBV29-1 and TRBJ2-7, with D uncertain. The germline V and J ends were trimmed by 4 bases and 3 bases, with 13 bases remaining between them. The CDR3 is 13 amino acids. From germline, CDR1 is SQVTM and CDR2 ANQGSEA. The CDR3 sequence: CSVVAETIYEQYF. The DNA of the CDR3 is TGCAGCGTTGTCGCGGAGACAATCTACGAGCAGTACTTC.

This clonotype appeared many times. The chain is built from TRBV28 and TRBJ2-4, with D possibly matching TRBD2 (5 bases). Trimming took 2 bases from V and 0 from J, leaving 11 bases between them. Looked up from germline, CDR1 is MDHEN and CDR2 is SYDVKM. The CDR3 length is 16 residues. DNA for the CDR3: TGTGCCAGCAGTTTAGCCGGGGTTGGAGCCAAAAACATTCAGTACTTC. As protein: CASSLAGVGAKNIQYF. Combining the CDR3 with reference TRBV28 and TRBJ2-4 gives the whole variable domain DVKVTQSSRYLVKRTGEKVFLECVQDMDHENMFWYRQDPGLGLRLIYFSYDVKMKEKGDIPEGYSVSREKKERFSLILESASTNQTSMYLCASSLAGVGAKNIQYFGAGTRLSVL.

The chain recombines TRBV20-1 with TRBJ2-7; TRBD2 matches 10 bases. CDR1 DFQATT and CDR2 SNEGSKA come from the germline V gene (reference sequence). Trimming removed 0 bases from V and 4 bases from J; junction bases left unmatched: 6. The CDR3 totals 15 residues. The CDR3 reads CSARDTSGRAYEQYF. The CDR3 coding sequence is TGCAGTGCTAGAGATACGAGCGGGAGGGCGTACGAGCAGTACTTC.

This clonotype appeared a few times. The chain uses TRBV24-1 and TRBJ2-3; TRBD2 aligns across 9 bases. The J segment lost 6 bases and the V segment lost 4 bases, leaving 7 bases of the junction unmatched. The CDR3 spans 15 residues. Germline assignment: CDR1 KGHDR and CDR2 SFDVKD. In nucleotides, the CDR3 is TGTGCCACCAGTGAGACCGGGACTAGCTCCGATACGCAGTATTTT. Translating it yields CATSETGTSSDTQYF.

This clonotype has more than one count but fewer than ten. V usage is TRBV29-1 and J usage is TRBJ2-5; no firm D call. In germline, CDR1 is SQVTM, CDR2 ANQGSEA. CDR3 length equals 14 residues. V was pared by 7 bases and J by 2 bases, with 17 bases between. For the CDR3, the DNA is TGCAGCGCTGGAAGGGTAGCCGCTCAAGAGACCCAGTACTTC. The encoded protein is CSAGRVAAQETQYF. The entire variable domain, with the rest obtained from reference TRBV29-1 and TRBJ2-5, is as follows: SAVISQKPSRDICQRGTSLTIQCQVDSQVTMMFWYRQQPGQSLTLIATANQGSEATYESGFVIDKFPISRPNLTFSTLTVSNMSPEDSSIYLCSAGRVAAQETQYFGPGTRLLVL.

V usage is TRBV6-1 and J usage is TRBJ1-2; TRBD1 matches at 8 bases. V lost 1 base to trimming and J lost 4 bases; unmatched junction nucleotides: 8. The germline V gene encodes CDR1 MNHNS and CDR2 SASEGT. The CDR3 length is 16 residues. The CDR3 reads CASSEGSDRDFYGYTF. CDR3 in DNA: TGTGCCAGCAGTGAAGGCTCGGACAGGGACTTCTATGGCTACACCTTC.

The chain uses TRBV7-2 and TRBJ1-3, with 9 nucleotides matching TRBD1. The CDR3 contains 15 residues. CDR1 and CDR2 from the germline V gene are SGHTA and FQGNSA. The V and J ends lost 1 base and 4 bases, in that order; junction bases with no gene match: 2. DNA for the CDR3: TGTGCCAGCAGCTTAGACAGGGGGCGAGGAAACACCATATATTTT. Its translation is CASSLDRGRGNTIYF.

This clonotype was seen many times. CDR3 amino acids: CSAPTGMDTDTQYF. Here the CDR3 DNA reads TGCAGCGCCCCGACAGGGATGGACACAGATACGCAGTATTTT. This chain joins TRBV29-1 and TRBJ2-3; 7 bases map to TRBD1. Per the germline V gene, CDR1 is SQVTM and CDR2 is ANQGSEA. V was clipped by 7 bases and J by 2 bases; unmatched bases: 9. The CDR3 runs to 14 residues.

The chain recombines TRBV7-2 with TRBJ1-1; weak D call: TRBD1 (5 bases). Germline values: CDR1 SGHTA, CDR2 FQGNSA. There are 16 residues in the CDR3. V was clipped by 1 base and J by 5 bases, with 17 bases between them. CDR3 residues: CASSLDRGGGYTEAFF. The CDR3 DNA reads as TGTGCCAGCAGCTTAGATCGCGGGGGAGGTTATACTGAAGCTTTCTTT. Variable domain in full (rest from reference TRBV7-2 and TRBJ1-1): GAGVSQSPSNKVTEKGKDVELRCDPISGHTALYWYRQSLGQGLEFLIYFQGNSAPDKSGLPSDRFSAERTGGSVSTLTIQRTQQEDSAVYLCASSLDRGGGYTEAFFGQGTRLTVV.

This clonotype was recorded a few times. The gene calls are TRBV6-1 and TRBJ2-3; 15 nucleotides agree with TRBD2. The germline V gene encodes CDR1 MNHNS and CDR2 SASEGT. V dropped 5 bases and J dropped 8; count of bases not matched to a gene: 14. CDR3 length equals 18 residues. The CDR3 loop reads CASSRRTSGGAVVGTQYF. The DNA for the CDR3 is TGTGCCAGCAGTCGACGGACTAGCGGGGGGGCGGTGGTCGGTACGCAGTATTTT.

The chain uses TRBV7-2 and TRBJ2-1, with TRBD1 as a possible D gene (6 bases). The ends were cut back, 4 bases at V and 2 bases at J, with 15 bases in the middle. The CDR3 loop spans 16 amino acids. CDR1 is SGHTA, CDR2 FQGNSA, per germline. CDR3 residues: CASSSPGVPPYNEQFF. DNA of the CDR3: TGTGCCAGCAGCTCGCCAGGGGTTCCACCCTACAATGAGCAGTTCTTC.

This chain connects TRBV3-1 to TRBJ2-5, with D uncertain. Looked up from germline, CDR1 is LGHDT and CDR2 is YNNKEL (reference sequence). This CDR3 spans 14 amino acids. V was trimmed by 3 bases and J by 5 bases, leaving 13 bases between them. The CDR3 loop is CASSHPSRFETQYF. The DNA of the CDR3 is TGTGCCAGCAGCCATCCCAGTAGGTTCGAGACCCAGTACTTC.

This clonotype has ten or more counts. This chain uses TRBV10-3 with TRBJ2-7; TRBD1 might be the D (6 bases). This CDR3 is built from 14 residues. Germline CDR1 ENHRY, CDR2 SYGVKD. Between the trimmed V and J ends, which lost 0 bases and 2 bases, there was a span of 8 bases. The CDR3 loop reads CAISESGGPYEQYF. The DNA for the CDR3 is TGTGCCATCAGTGAGTCAGGGGGTCCCTACGAGCAGTACTTC.

The chain uses TRBV12-3 or TRBV12-4 and TRBJ2-1; possibly TRBD2 for D (5 bases). The length of the CDR3 is 13 residues. The V and J ends lost 1 base and 9 bases respectively, with 10 bases between them. CDR3 loop: CASSLGGESEQFF. Written as DNA, the CDR3 is TGTGCCAGCAGTTTAGGGGGAGAGAGTGAGCAGTTCTTC.

CDR3: CSARDPRGGEQYF. The CDR3 DNA follows: TGCAGTGCTAGAGACCCGCGGGGGGGGGAGCAGTACTTC. This chain joins TRBV20-1 and TRBJ2-7; 9 bases match TRBD2. CDR3 size: 13 residues. Trimming removed 0 bases from V and 7 bases from J; junction bases left unmatched: 4. Germline-derived CDR1 and CDR2 are DFQATT and SNEGSKA (reference sequence).

This clonotype was recorded many times. This chain joins TRBV19 and TRBJ2-5; 7 bases map to TRBD2. This CDR3 has 17 amino acids. Per the germline V gene, CDR1 is LNHDA and CDR2 is SQIVND (reference sequence). V shed 3 bases, J shed 6 bases, and the junction held 16 bases outside the gene matches. In DNA form, the CDR3 reads TGTGCCAGTAGTATTTATTCTTCGGTCGGGAGGAGACAGACCCAGTACTTC. Translation: CASSIYSSVGRRQTQYF. Together with reference TRBV19 and TRBJ2-5, the CDR3 gives the full variable domain: DGGITQSPKYLFRKEGQNVTLSCEQNLNHDAMYWYRQDPGQGLRLIYYSQIVNDFQKGDIAEGYSVSREKKESFPLTVTSAQKNPTAFYLCASSIYSSVGRRQTQYFGPGTRLLVL.

This clonotype was found many times. The CDR3 is CASSSTSATLDTQYF. The DNA for the CDR3 is TGCGCCAGCAGCTCGACTAGCGCCACGCTAGATACGCAGTATTTT. J is TRBJ2-3 and V is TRBV5-1; 8 nucleotides line up with TRBD2. CDR3 length: 15 residues. J gave up 5 bases and V 3 bases, and 8 bases lay outside the gene matches. Per the germline V gene, CDR1 is SGHRS and CDR2 is YFSETQ.

This clonotype was seen repeatedly, ten times or more. The J gene is TRBJ2-7, the V gene TRBV10-2, with 10 nucleotides matching TRBD2. The CDR3 has 13 amino acids. Losses at the gene ends were 5 bases for V and 6 bases for J; bases not matched to a gene: 4. The V gene's germline CDR1 is WSHSY and CDR2 SAAADI. For the CDR3, the DNA is TGCGCCAGCAGTCTAGCGGGAGCCCTCGAGCAGTACTTC. Protein: CASSLAGALEQYF.

The chain joins TRBV11-2 to TRBJ2-7, with D possibly being TRBD1 (5 bases). Per germline, CDR1 SGHAT and CDR2 FQNNGV. The CDR3 is made up of 13 amino acids. Trimming pared 7 bases from V and 2 bases from J, leaving 12 bases between. CDR3 in DNA: TGTGCCAGCAATGGGATGGGGCCCTACGAGCAGTACTTC. This translates into CASNGMGPYEQYF.